This T cell receptor beta chain was profiled in a study of shared clonotypes between healthy human individuals. Study-wide findings and caveats: Clonotype sharing across donors was expected to vary with sequencing depth. Roughly 5% of naive CD4 clonotypes were common to a handful of donors.

Regarding this clone: Its antigen is still unknown.

It was CD45RO-negative cells, positively selected for CCR7, that made up naive CD8 cells, with terminally differentiated effector memory CD45RA+ cells excluded. Repertoires were generated with immunoSEQ multiplex PCR, while TCRdb's copy carries only in-frame clones and drops some. The sample contains over 2,000,000 clones, roughly 93% of which appear only once. The CDR3 runs 15 residues. With 7 bases removed from V and 3 bases from J, the gap between germline ends came to 19 bases. Germline V lookup: CDR1 MNHEY, CDR2 SMNVEV (reference sequence). This clonotype was obtained from a man aged 18 to 29 in good health. Some clones in this sample may be carry-over from other donors' samples. Sequenced input: naive CD8+ T cells from PBMCs. This chain joins TRBV27 and TRBJ2-7, with D perhaps TRBD1 (5 bases). CDR3 sequence: CASNPTALPYYEQYF. As DNA, the CDR3 is TGTGCCAGCAACCCGACAGCTCTTCCGTACTACGAGCAGTACTTC.